These 2 T cell receptor beta chains share one sample of origin, sequenced in a study of T cell changes during pregnancy in multiple sclerosis. Profiled with immunoSEQ multiplex PCR; TCRdb holds only in-frame clones, not every one. The data show approximately 89,000 clones, around 94% seen once. The sample here was peripheral blood, taken after pregnancy. The receptors come from a female donor in good health, enrolled as a control in a pregnancy study.

The chain combines TRBV5-1 with TRBJ1-4, with D maybe TRBD1 (5 bases). This CDR3 region has 14 residues. V was cut by 3 bases and J by 8 bases, with 14 bases left in between. CDR1 is SGHRS, CDR2 YFSETQ, per germline. DNA of the CDR3: TGCGCCAGCAGCTCCAGGGCGGGGGAGGAAAAACTGTTTTTT. Residues: CASSSRAGEEKLFF.

This chain connects TRBV2 to TRBJ2-3; TRBD2 matches at 8 bases. Germline CDR1 SNHLY, CDR2 FYNNEI. After removal of 7 bases from V and 5 bases from J, the junction contained 8 bases not matched to a gene. The CDR3 runs 14 residues. The DNA for the CDR3 is TGTGCCAGCAAGCGGGAGATAGGAGGAGATACGCAGTATTTT. Residues: CASKREIGGDTQYF.